The clone carrying this T cell receptor beta chain has just one count. V lost 4 bases and J lost 0; bases outside the gene matches: 3. Germline assignment: CDR1 MDHEN and CDR2 SYDVKM. This CDR3 has 14 amino acids. These data originate in a study of blood T cell repertoires in COVID-19. Study-wide context: The United States, Italy and Spain were the sources of the acute and convalescent COVID-19 samples.

The authors' processing: Reference gene primer amplification gave estimated nucleated cell counts. The protocol was immunoSEQ multiplex PCR, while the TCRdb copy is restricted to in-frame clones and leaves out a portion. That table furnishes V, J and clone size, whereas the DNA furnished D and trimming. The repertoire holds some 50,000 clones, with about 81% as singletons. The rearrangement joins TRBV28 to TRBJ2-7, with 7 bases matching TRBD1. The sequence was collected from a middle-aged man with active COVID-19. Sequencing was done on a sample of peripheral blood. CDR3 protein: CASSSTGFSYEQYF. The CDR3, as DNA: TGTGCCAGCAGTTCGACAGGGTTCTCCTACGAGCAGTACTTC.